This TCR beta chain was recovered during a study of PD-1 blockade in mismatch repair-deficient tumors. Background on the study: Patients had approximately 11 mismatch repair-deficient cancer types and were previously treated and progressing. General study findings and limits: Tumor-resident clones, often undetectable pretreatment in blood, expanded then contracted after pembrolizumab.

As to this clone: Antigen: not known.

Germline V CDR1 and CDR2: LGHNT, FRNRAP. This CDR3 spans 12 amino acids. V lost 3 bases and J lost 8, with 10 bases in between. All patients were mismatch repair deficient, assessed by either PCR or immunohistochemistry. TCR sequencing covered three patients who responded to pembrolizumab. Sequencing was performed with immunoSEQ multiplex PCR; in TCRdb, only in-frame clones are kept and a portion is missing. The data contain about 100,000 clones, 82% of them singletons. This sequence joins TRBV12-5 and TRBJ1-2; D might be TRBD1 (5 bases). This sequence was found in an adult with mismatch repair-deficient cancer. The sample was peripheral blood, taken around 8 months after starting pembrolizumab. This CDR3 reads CASGFWGSGYTF. DNA of the CDR3: TGTGCTAGTGGTTTCTGGGGGAGCGGCTACACCTTC.